This T cell receptor beta chain was sequenced for a study of blood T cell repertoires in COVID-19 (dated by TCRdb to about 2020). As for the study more broadly: Collaborator samples came from the United States, Italy and Spain and covered acute and convalescent phases of COVID-19. The material from the prospective study consisted of cDNA or gDNA derived from T cells, B-cell-depleted T cells, or PBMCs. Deeply sampled blood TCRbeta repertoires from subjects exposed to, actively infected with, or recovered from COVID-19 were included in the dataset. The repertoires were made available in a free public database intended to serve as a resource for research on the immune response to SARS-CoV-2. The samples were drawn from the first 160 participants of the ongoing ImmuneRACE study and from over a thousand subjects provided by 6 global collaborators. Sample metadata almost always included a de-identified subject ID, COVID-19 status, age in years and sex. Where HLA class I and class II types were available, the types were taken from metadata supplied by the sample provider, not from assay-based typing. What the work shows at the level of the full study, not this receptor alone: The amount of clinical and demographic metadata varied by source and participant and was provided uncurated.

TCRbeta CDR3 regions were amplified from genomic DNA using the immunoSEQ Assay, a bias-controlled multiplex PCR. As for the authors' bioinformatics: Nucleated cell counts per sample were estimated from amplification of reference gene primers within the assay. Sequence reads were collapsed and filtered to measure the absolute abundance of every unique TCRbeta CDR3 rearrangement. For each sample, productive Simpson clonality was calculated as the square root of Simpson's diversity index over productive rearrangements. TCRdb retrieved this table from immuneACCESS and kept in-frame rearrangements only. Not all clones are present; in checked studies, unresolved V genes account for under half, and no reason is known for the remainder. D and trimming come from the DNA, and the V and J calls and clone size come from that table. This sample comprises about 250,000 clones, 89% of them detected only once. Roughly 4.5% of the sample is taken by the ten largest.

Samples from volunteer blood donors who had recovered from COVID-19 were contributed by a second Seattle source. Collaborating institutions collected whole blood in K2EDTA tubes following their own protocols. For TCRbeta analysis, collaborator samples were shipped as frozen whole blood, as isolated PBMCs, or as DNA extracted from either sample type. As concerns this clone: Its cognate antigen has yet to be identified. Per-nucleotide qualities are absent, and no much larger clonotype sits a single base away.

What was sequenced was peripheral blood. The sequence derives from a woman between 35 and 50 years old who had recovered from COVID-19.

The CDR3 amino acid sequence is: CASSNGSFGTEAFF. The nucleotides read TGTGCCAGCAGCAATGGCTCTTTCGGGACTGAAGCTTTCTTT. The chain is assembled from TRBV21-1 and TRBJ1-1. TRBV21-1 is listed as a pseudogene. From cysteine to phenylalanine, the CDR3 is 14 amino acids long. The DNA shown is the 42-base CDR3, in frame from base 1.